This is a list of T cell receptor beta chains from one sample in a study of blood T cells in healthy people across ages. Using its own MiXCR run on the 5' RACE reads, TCRdb lists one record per CDR3 protein. Of about 830,000 distinct CDR3 sequences listed, around two thirds are singletons. The source material was blood. The receptors originated from a man aged 25-45 years in good health. CDR3s include the opening cysteine and the closing phenylalanine or tryptophan. D genes are given only for firm matches. Not all rows give a size; the values are once, few, many and, for expanded clones, a class.

d_gene	abundance	v_gene	len	j_gene	CDR3nt	CDR3aa
-	-	TRBV13	13	TRBJ2-7	TGTGCCAGCAGCGCAGCAGGGCCCCACGAGCAGTACTTC	CASSAAGPHEQYF
TRBD2	-	TRBV12-3/TRBV12-4	15	TRBJ2-1	TGTGCCAGCACCGTAGCGGGGGGTACCTACAATGAGCAGTTCTTC	CASTVAGGTYNEQFF
-	-	TRBV29-1	13	TRBJ1-5	TGCAGCGTTACCGGACAGATAAATCAGCCCCAGCATTTT	CSVTGQINQPQHF
-	few	TRBV20-1	12	TRBJ2-3	TGCAGTGCTAGGACCCCCCAGGATACGCAGTATTTT	CSARTPQDTQYF
-	-	TRBV7-2	16	TRBJ2-3	TGTGCCAGCAGCTCCAGAGACGCGGGGATCACAGATACGCAGTATTTT	CASSSRDAGITDTQYF
TRBD1	-	TRBV12-3/TRBV12-4	16	TRBJ2-3	TGTGCCAGCAGTTGGGACAGGGGAAGACGAACAGATATGCAGTATTTT	CASSWDRGRRTDMQYF
-	-	TRBV9	16	TRBJ2-1	TGTGCCAGCAGCCCCCAAGCGGTTAGCTCCTACAATGAGCAGTTCTTC	CASSPQAVSSYNEQFF
-	many	TRBV5-6	15	TRBJ2-3	TGTGCCAGTCCACGTCGGGGGTTTGACACAGATACGCAGTATTTT	CASPRRGFDTDTQYF
TRBD1	-	TRBV7-2	19	TRBJ2-1	TGTGCCAGCAGCGCCCGACAGGGATCCCTCATTCATTCCTACAATGAGCAGTTCTTC	CASSARQGSLIHSYNEQFF
-	many	TRBV9	12	TRBJ2-7	TGTGCCAGCAGCCCTAACTCCTACGAGCAGTACTTC	CASSPNSYEQYF
TRBD1	few	TRBV29-1	13	TRBJ2-7	TGCAGCGTGTACGGGACAGACGCCTACGAGCAGTACTTC	CSVYGTDAYEQYF
-	-	TRBV6-2/TRBV6-3	15	TRBJ2-1	TGTGCCAGCAACCCGACGCCGGACGGATACAATGAGCAGTTCTTC	CASNPTPDGYNEQFF
TRBD2	-	TRBV7-3	15	TRBJ2-7	TGTGCCAGCAGCTTAGGGGGGACTACCTACAATGAGCAGTACTTC	CASSLGGTTYNEQYF
-	-	TRBV7-8	18	TRBJ1-6	TGTGCCAGCAGCTTGGGGGTCGTAGGGGGGACCTATAATTCACCCCTCCACTTT	CASSLGVVGGTYNSPLHF
-	-	TRBV28	12	TRBJ2-3	TGTGCCAGCCGCGACATCAGGGGTACGCAGTATTTT	CASRDIRGTQYF
-	few	TRBV7-2	15	TRBJ1-6	TGTGCCAGCAGCTTAGGGACGAGTAATAATTCACCCCTCCACTTT	CASSLGTSNNSPLHF
-	-	TRBV4-2	16	TRBJ1-4	TGTGCCAGCAGCCAAGATCTGGCAGGGTCTAATGAAAAACTGTTTTTT	CASSQDLAGSNEKLFF
-	-	TRBV6-5	13	TRBJ2-7	TGTGCCAGCAGTTACTTGGAGTCCTACGAGCAGTACTTC	CASSYLESYEQYF
-	-	TRBV7-2	14	TRBJ2-7	TGTGCCAGCAGCTCCGGACTCTCCCAGGGGGAGCAGTACTTC	CASSSGLSQGEQYF
TRBD2	-	TRBV20-1	16	TRBJ2-5	TGCAGTGCAACCCTGGGACTAGCGGGAGGGCCAGAGACCCAGTACTTC	CSATLGLAGGPETQYF
-	-	TRBV6-5	13	TRBJ2-1	TGTGCCAGCAGTCCAGCCCTCAATCTTTGGCAGTTCTTC	CASSPALNLWQFF
TRBD1	-	TRBV12-3/TRBV12-4	16	TRBJ1-2	TGTGCCAGCAGACTCCGACAGGGCGCCCCCCTATATGGCTACACCTTC	CASRLRQGAPLYGYTF
TRBD1	once	TRBV24-1	16	TRBJ2-7	TGTGCCACCAGTGACACCGGGACAGGGCCCCCCTACGAGCAGTACTTC	CATSDTGTGPPYEQYF
-	few	TRBV20-1	12	TRBJ2-5	TGCAGTGCTAGAAAAGGGGCTGAGACCCAGTACTTC	CSARKGAETQYF
TRBD2	-	TRBV20-1	17	TRBJ2-3	TGCAGTGCCCCGGGGCGGGGGGGTCGCTCTAGCACAGATACGCAGTATTTT	CSAPGRGGRSSTDTQYF
TRBD2	-	TRBV7-9	15	TRBJ2-3	TGTGCCAGCAGCTCCCGGCGGGGGGCCACAGATACGCAGTATTTT	CASSSRRGATDTQYF
-	-	TRBV10-3	14	TRBJ2-5	TGTGCCATCAGTGAGGGGGCGTACGGAGAGACCCAGTACTTC	CAISEGAYGETQYF
-	-	TRBV28	14	TRBJ1-1	TGTGCCAGCAGTCCCGTGTCGGGGAACACTGAAGCTTTCTTT	CASSPVSGNTEAFF
-	-	TRBV9	13	TRBJ1-1	TGTGCCAGCAACCCGGGAGGGGGGCCCGAAGCTTTCTTT	CASNPGGGPEAFF
-	-	TRBV30	14	TRBJ2-1	TGTGCCTGGAGCCCAGGGGGGTATTTGGATGAGCAGTTCTTC	CAWSPGGYLDEQFF
TRBD1	-	TRBV13	15	TRBJ2-1	TGTGCCAGCAGCGTGGACAGGGGCTCCTACAATGAGCAGTCCTTC	CASSVDRGSYNEQSF
-	-	TRBV6-5	15	TRBJ2-5	TGTGCCAGCAGTTATGGAGGGGGAGCCCTGGGAGAGCAGTACTTC	CASSYGGGALGEQYF
-	-	TRBV5-1	14	TRBJ2-3	TGCGCCAGCAGCTTTGGTATCGCCGCAGATACGCAGTATTTT	CASSFGIAADTQYF
-	-	TRBV9	15	TRBJ1-2	TGTGCCAGCAGCGCCCCCCCGGGACCCGGGTATGGCTACACCTTC	CASSAPPGPGYGYTF
-	-	TRBV2	14	TRBJ1-4	TGTGCCAGCAGTGAAGGGTCCCGGAGGGAAAAACTGTTTTTT	CASSEGSRREKLFF
-	-	TRBV4-1	14	TRBJ2-3	TGCGCCAGCAGCCAAGATGGGGGAACAGATACGCTGTATTTT	CASSQDGGTDTLYF
-	-	TRBV7-9	13	TRBJ2-1	TGTGCCAGCAGCTCCGGGACGGCAAATGAGCAGTTCTTC	CASSSGTANEQFF
-	-	TRBV6-6	13	TRBJ2-3	TGTGCCATTTCGGCGGTGAGCACAGATACGCAGTATTTT	CAISAVSTDTQYF
-	few	TRBV9	11	TRBJ2-7	TGTGCCAGCAGCCTCGAGGGCGAGCAGTACTTC	CASSLEGEQYF
-	few	TRBV29-1	13	TRBJ2-6	TGCAGCGTTCAGTTCTCTGGGGCCAACGTCCTGACTTTC	CSVQFSGANVLTF
TRBD2	-	TRBV6-2/TRBV6-3	17	TRBJ2-1	TGTGCCAGCAGAACAATTCTGCTAGCGGGGGGCGTGTGGGAGCAGTTCTTC	CASRTILLAGGVWEQFF
-	-	TRBV21-1	14	TRBJ1-2	TGTGCCAGCAGCACTCGGGACGGACTTTATGGCTACACCTTC	CASSTRDGLYGYTF